The entry below describes one T cell receptor (beta chain). This CDR3 is 16 amino acids long. The V gene lost 3 bases and the J gene lost 3 bases, with 15 bases spanning the gap. Germline CDR1 and CDR2: MNHEY and SMNVEV (reference sequence). Assay: immunoSEQ multiplex PCR; the TCRdb copy retains only in-frame clones and omits some. The sample holds fewer than 400,000 clones, 85% to 90% seen once. Cohorts were assigned according to the clinical history that participants reported. Two negative PCRs, clearance, or symptom resolution were required of recovered Cohort 3 donors. The sample belongs to a study of blood T cell repertoires in COVID-19. The wider study: The study drew acute and convalescent COVID-19 samples from the United States, Italy and Spain.

The sequence derives from a woman younger than 45 who had recovered from COVID-19. Sequencing used PBMCs or T cells enriched from blood (not recorded which). The rearrangement uses TRBV27 and TRBJ2-1; D is unclear. In DNA form, the CDR3 reads TGTGCCAGCAGTTTTGGCCTAGTCCTTCGCTACAATGAGCAGTTCTTC. This gives the protein CASSFGLVLRYNEQFF.